The 18 T cell receptor beta chains in this list originate from one sample, sequenced in a study of response to subunit inactivated influenza vaccine (dated by TCRdb to 2017 to 2018). Libraries were prepared through RT-PCR. The reads were generated on an Illumina HiSeq 2500. Using fastp at Q25 and MiXCR, TCRdb reprocessed the public reads and kept productive beta chains. Each CDR3 protein gets just one entry, which takes the most common genes and DNA from the rows behind it. Within this sample are some 550,000 distinct CDR3 sequences, with under 30% of them counted one time only. Around 2.8% of the sample is taken by the ten largest. The same data also went into a second study, on T cells expressing NK-cell markers. As the second publication notes: 5'RACE template switching, by which a universal primer site and unique molecular identifiers were added, was used to make TCR beta cDNA libraries.

The sample was CD4+ T cells sorted from PBMCs, taken 12 days after vaccination. These receptors came from a man in his fifties who received an inactivated influenza vaccine. Donor details come from another sample of the same person, matched by shared clones.

The gene calls are TRBV28 and TRBJ2-1; D gene uncertain. V lost 10 bases to trimming and J lost 8 bases, with 15 bases between them. The CDR3 has 12 residues. CDR1 is MDHEN, CDR2 SYDVKM, per germline. The CDR3 sequence: CATKPVWDEQFF. The CDR3 DNA reads as TGTGCCACCAAACCCGTATGGGATGAGCAGTTCTTC. Filled out from reference TRBV28 and TRBJ2-1, the complete variable domain reads DVKVTQSSRYLVKRTGEKVFLECVQDMDHENMFWYRQDPGLGLRLIYFSYDVKMKEKGDIPEGYSVSREKKERFSLILESASTNQTSMYLCATKPVWDEQFFGPGTRLTVL.

The chain joins TRBV7-9 to TRBJ1-6; unclear D gene. Germline CDR1 is SEHNR and CDR2 is FQNEAQ (reference sequence). The CDR3 length is 16 residues. The germline V and J ends were trimmed by 0 bases and 9 bases, with 15 bases remaining between them. Written as DNA, the CDR3 is TGTGCCAGCAGCTTAGCGCGCAGTTCCGATGGTTCACCCCTCCACTTT. It translates to CASSLARSSDGSPLHF.

The chain employs TRBV12-3 or TRBV12-4 and TRBJ2-7, with 8 positions matching TRBD1. This CDR3 region has 16 residues. V dropped 6 bases and J dropped 4; count of bases not matched to a gene: 14. CDR3 sequence (DNA): TGTGCCAGCAGCTCTCATCCGGGACAGGCTGATTACGAGCAGTACTTC. Translating gives CASSSHPGQADYEQYF.

This clonotype has only a few counts. This rearrangement joins TRBV6-2 or TRBV6-3 to TRBJ2-1; the match to TRBD2 covers 9 bases. Losses at the gene ends were 3 bases for V and 4 bases for J; bases not matched to a gene: 4. This CDR3 has 15 residues. Germline CDR1 reads MNHEY; CDR2 reads SVGEGT. The CDR3 nucleotides are TGTGCCAGCAGTTATTCGACTAGCGGTTACAATGAGCAGTTCTTC. As protein: CASSYSTSGYNEQFF.

V and J are TRBV18 and TRBJ2-7; D remains ambiguous. Looked up from germline, CDR1 is KGHSH and CDR2 is LQKENI. The CDR3 extends over 13 amino acids. Trimming pared 5 bases from V and 0 bases from J, leaving 8 bases between. CDR3 protein: CASSSRNSYEQYF. CDR3 coding DNA: TGTGCCAGCTCAAGCAGGAACTCCTACGAGCAGTACTTC.

This clonotype showed up just a few times. A junction boundary mismatches the germline segment, possibly from a read error. The chain is built from TRBV6-2 or TRBV6-3 and TRBJ2-7; D tentatively reads TRBD1 or TRBD2 (5 bases each). The CDR3 is 16 residues long. From germline, CDR1 is MNHEY and CDR2 SVGEGT. The chain's CDR3 is CASSHSGTPSSYEQYF. CDR3 nucleotide sequence: TGTGCCAGCAGTCACTCCGGGACGCCGAGCTCCTACGAGCAGTACTTC.

This clonotype was detected a few times. This chain joins TRBV18 and TRBJ2-7; 10 bases align to TRBD1. The CDR3 length is 15 residues. Looked up from germline, CDR1 is KGHSH and CDR2 is LQKENI. V trimming: 5 bases; J trimming: 4 bases; junction bases outside the gene matches: 8. In DNA, the CDR3 is TGTGCCAGCTCATCTTCTCGGACAGGGGGGTACGAGCAGTACTTC. Encoded protein: CASSSSRTGGYEQYF.

This clonotype was found many times. J is TRBJ1-6 and V is TRBV25-1; D gene uncertain. The CDR3 runs to 12 residues. From germline, CDR1 is MGHDK and CDR2 SYGVNS. The V gene lost 4 bases and the J gene lost 6 bases, with 4 bases spanning the gap. CDR3 amino acids: CASSGTNSPLHF. CDR3 sequence (DNA): TGTGCCAGCAGTGGGACTAATTCACCCCTCCACTTT.

This clonotype came up a few times. The genes are TRBV23-1 and TRBJ1-5; perhaps TRBD1 as D (5 bases). TRBV23-1 is filed as an ORF, its function uncertain. The CDR3 covers 14 residues. With 10 bases removed from V and 0 bases from J, the gap between germline ends came to 13 bases. CDR3: CANLGLNSNQPQHF. The CDR3 DNA sequence: TGCGCCAACCTGGGACTCAATAGCAATCAGCCCCAGCATTTT.

This clonotype was seen more than once but under ten times. This rearrangement joins TRBV28 to TRBJ2-3, with a weak D call TRBD2 (6 bases). CDR3 length: 12 amino acids. Per germline, CDR1 MDHEN and CDR2 SYDVKM. Trimming took 5 bases from V and 10 from J, leaving 13 bases between them. This chain's CDR3 is CASSRLDAPQYF. For the CDR3, the DNA is TGTGCCAGCAGTCGACTAGACGCCCCGCAGTATTTT.

The chain carries TRBV5-4 and TRBJ2-3; D is unresolved. The V end was cut by 1 base, the J end by 0 bases, with 12 bases between. The CDR3 extends over 16 amino acids. From germline, CDR1 is SGHNT and CDR2 YYREEE (reference sequence). This chain's CDR3 is CASSLRKYSSTDTQYF. The CDR3 DNA reads as TGTGCCAGCAGCTTGCGCAAATATTCTAGCACAGATACGCAGTATTTT.

The chain links TRBV2 to TRBJ1-1; 8 bases align to TRBD1. CDR1 and CDR2 (germline): SNHLY, FYNNEI. CDR3 length equals 12 residues. Trimming took 7 bases from V and 5 from J; bases not matched to a gene: 3. The DNA for the CDR3 is TGTGCCAGCAACAGGGGGGATACTGAAGCTTTCTTT. Translation: CASNRGDTEAFF.

This clonotype was observed a handful of times. The chain links TRBV5-6 to TRBJ1-6; D unresolved. The CDR3 is 16 residues long. The germline V and J ends were trimmed by 0 bases and 8 bases, with 15 bases remaining between them. Germline V gene lookup returns CDR1 SGHDT and CDR2 YYEEEE. The CDR3 loop reads CASSLGDGGIYSPLHF. For the CDR3, the DNA is TGTGCCAGCAGCTTGGGCGACGGCGGAATCTATTCACCCCTCCACTTT.

Only one count was recorded for this clonotype. The rearrangement links TRBV20-1 to TRBJ1-6; possibly TRBD1 for D (5 bases). CDR1 and CDR2 from the germline V gene are DFQATT and SNEGSKA (reference sequence). The CDR3 has 15 amino acids. Trimming removed 4 bases at V and 9 bases at J, with 19 bases between. The CDR3, as DNA: TGCAGTGCTACGGGACCGGGGCCCCGCGGTTCACCCCTCCACTTT. Translation: CSATGPGPRGSPLHF.

This clonotype was detected ten times or more. The chain joins TRBV29-1 to TRBJ1-1, with a possible D match to TRBD1 (6 bases). The germline gives CDR1 SQVTM, CDR2 ANQGSEA. V gave up 7 bases and J gave up 10 bases, with 19 bases separating them. This CDR3 region has 12 residues. CDR3 sequence (DNA): TGCAGCGAGGGGGGGACGGAGGATGGAGCTTTCTTT. Encoded protein: CSEGGTEDGAFF.

The count of this clonotype is one. This chain uses TRBV19 with TRBJ2-7; 8 bases map to TRBD1. The CDR3 has 14 amino acids. V gave up 7 bases and J gave up 6 bases; unmatched junction bases: 11. Germline CDR1 is LNHDA and CDR2 is SQIVND (reference sequence). In nucleotides, the CDR3 is TGTGCCAGTAAGGACAGGGTGGTTGCGGCCGAGCAGTACTTC. Translating it yields CASKDRVVAAEQYF.

This clonotype was recorded a few times. The gene calls are TRBV7-2 and TRBJ1-3; D not certain. The germline V gene has CDR1 SGHTA and CDR2 FQGNSA. V was clipped by 1 base and J by 0 bases, with 10 bases between them. The CDR3 has 16 amino acids. The CDR3 DNA reads TGTGCCAGCAGCTTAGTCAGGCAGAGCTCTGGAAACACCATATATTTT. Translating gives CASSLVRQSSGNTIYF.

The genes are TRBV6-1 and TRBJ1-5; D perhaps matches TRBD1 (5 bases). Looked up from germline, CDR1 is MNHNS and CDR2 is SASEGT. V gave up 7 bases and J gave up 0 bases, with 19 bases separating them. The CDR3 loop spans 17 amino acids. The CDR3 bases are TGTGCCAGCACTACCGGGACGGGGGGGTATAGCAATCAGCCCCAGCATTTT. Protein sequence: CASTTGTGGYSNQPQHF.